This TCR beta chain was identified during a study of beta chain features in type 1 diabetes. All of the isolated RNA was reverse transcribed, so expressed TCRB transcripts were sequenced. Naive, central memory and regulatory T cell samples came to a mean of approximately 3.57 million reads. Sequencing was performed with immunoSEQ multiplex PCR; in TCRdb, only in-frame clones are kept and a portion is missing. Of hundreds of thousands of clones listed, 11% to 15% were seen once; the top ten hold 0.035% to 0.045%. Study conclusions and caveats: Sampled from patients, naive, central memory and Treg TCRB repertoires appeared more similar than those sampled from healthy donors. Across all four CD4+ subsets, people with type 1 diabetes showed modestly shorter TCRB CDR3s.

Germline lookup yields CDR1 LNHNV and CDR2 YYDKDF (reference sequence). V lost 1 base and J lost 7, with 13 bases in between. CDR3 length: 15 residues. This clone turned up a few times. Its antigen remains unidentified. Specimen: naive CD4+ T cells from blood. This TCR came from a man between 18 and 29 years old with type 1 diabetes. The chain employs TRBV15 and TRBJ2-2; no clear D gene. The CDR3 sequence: CATSRGPVSGGELFF. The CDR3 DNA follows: TGTGCCACCAGCAGAGGTCCGGTCTCGGGCGGGGAGCTGTTTTTT.